This T cell receptor beta chain was recorded in a study of post-analysis software for immune sequencing data. Unique molecular identifiers featured in each of the TCR beta cDNA libraries. It was from about 0.94 to 9.7 million T cells that about half a million cDNA molecules came. From the PCR reads, TCRdb called clonotypes with MiXCR, one entry per CDR3 protein. The top ten hold about 12% of the sample, which has 450,000 or so distinct CDR3 sequences, around 40% seen once. Trimming removed 1 base at V and 6 bases at J, with 11 bases between. Germline assignment: CDR1 SGHTA and CDR2 FQGNSA. The CDR3 runs to 14 residues. Study-wide findings and caveats: F measure showed strong co-clustering of same-batch samples. Four to six TRBV segments appeared more often in patients than in controls, and TRBV5-6, TRBV5-1 and TRBV20-1 were among these. Relative to controls, patients with multiple sclerosis showed significantly lower normalized Chao1 diversity.

Concerning this clonotype: Its antigen remains unidentified.

This TCR was recovered from a girl aged 10-17 years with multiple sclerosis. The sample taken for sequencing was blood. This sequence joins TRBV7-2 and TRBJ2-3; the D is unclear. The CDR3 loop reads CASSLGALWDTQYF. In DNA form, the CDR3 reads TGTGCCAGCAGCTTAGGTGCCCTTTGGGATACGCAGTATTTT.